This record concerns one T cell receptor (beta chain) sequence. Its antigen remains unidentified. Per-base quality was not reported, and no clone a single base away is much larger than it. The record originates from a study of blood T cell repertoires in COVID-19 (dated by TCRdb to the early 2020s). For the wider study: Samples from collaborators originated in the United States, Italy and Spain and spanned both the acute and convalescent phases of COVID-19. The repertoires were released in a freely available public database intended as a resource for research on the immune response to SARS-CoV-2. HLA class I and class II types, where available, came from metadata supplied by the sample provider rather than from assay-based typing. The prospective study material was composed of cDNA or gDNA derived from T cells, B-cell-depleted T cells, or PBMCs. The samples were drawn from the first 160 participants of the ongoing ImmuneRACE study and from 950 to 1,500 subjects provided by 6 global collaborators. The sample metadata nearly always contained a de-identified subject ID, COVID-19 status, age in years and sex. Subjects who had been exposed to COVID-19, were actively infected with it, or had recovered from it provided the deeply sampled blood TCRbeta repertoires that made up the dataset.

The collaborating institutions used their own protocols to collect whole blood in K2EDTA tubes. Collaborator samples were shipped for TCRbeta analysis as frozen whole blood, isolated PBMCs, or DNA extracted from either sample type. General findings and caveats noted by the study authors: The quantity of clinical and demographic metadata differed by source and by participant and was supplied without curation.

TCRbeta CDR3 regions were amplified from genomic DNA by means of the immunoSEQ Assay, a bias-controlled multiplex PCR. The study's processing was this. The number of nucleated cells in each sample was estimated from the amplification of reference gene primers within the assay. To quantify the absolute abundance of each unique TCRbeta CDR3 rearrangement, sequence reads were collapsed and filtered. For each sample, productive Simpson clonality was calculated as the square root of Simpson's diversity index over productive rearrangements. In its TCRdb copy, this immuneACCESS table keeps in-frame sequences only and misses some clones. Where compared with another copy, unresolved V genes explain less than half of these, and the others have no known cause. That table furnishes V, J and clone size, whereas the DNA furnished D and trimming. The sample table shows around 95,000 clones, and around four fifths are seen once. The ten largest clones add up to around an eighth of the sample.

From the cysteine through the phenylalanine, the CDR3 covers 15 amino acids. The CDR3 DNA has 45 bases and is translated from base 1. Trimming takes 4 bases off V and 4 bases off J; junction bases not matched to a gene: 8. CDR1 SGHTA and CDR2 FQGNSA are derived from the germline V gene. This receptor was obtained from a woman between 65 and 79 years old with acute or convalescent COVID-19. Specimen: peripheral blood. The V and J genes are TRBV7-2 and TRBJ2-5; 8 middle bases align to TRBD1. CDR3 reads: CASSSTTGVAETQYF. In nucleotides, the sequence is TGTGCCAGCAGCTCTACGACAGGGGTGGCAGAGACCCAGTACTTC.